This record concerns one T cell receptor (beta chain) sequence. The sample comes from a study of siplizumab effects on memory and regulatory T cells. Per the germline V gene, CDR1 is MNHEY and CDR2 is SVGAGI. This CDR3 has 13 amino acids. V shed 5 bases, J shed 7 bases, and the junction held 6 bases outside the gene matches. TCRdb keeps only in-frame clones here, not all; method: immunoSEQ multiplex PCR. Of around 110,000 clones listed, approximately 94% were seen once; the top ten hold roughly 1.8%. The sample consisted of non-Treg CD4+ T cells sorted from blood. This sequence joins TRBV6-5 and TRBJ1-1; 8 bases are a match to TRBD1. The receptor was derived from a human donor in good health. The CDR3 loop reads CASSRTGLVEAFF. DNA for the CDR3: TGTGCCAGCAGTCGGACAGGGCTGGTTGAAGCTTTCTTT.